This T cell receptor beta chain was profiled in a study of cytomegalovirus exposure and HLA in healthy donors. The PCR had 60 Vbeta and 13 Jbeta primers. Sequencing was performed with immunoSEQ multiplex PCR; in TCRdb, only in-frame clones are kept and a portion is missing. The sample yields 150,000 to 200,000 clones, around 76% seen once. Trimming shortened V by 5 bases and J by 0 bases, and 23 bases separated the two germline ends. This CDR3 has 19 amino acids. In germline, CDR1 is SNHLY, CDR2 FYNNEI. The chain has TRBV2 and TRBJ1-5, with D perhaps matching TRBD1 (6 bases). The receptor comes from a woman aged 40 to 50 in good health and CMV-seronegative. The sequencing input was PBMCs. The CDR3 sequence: CASSSRGAGDWDSNQPQHF. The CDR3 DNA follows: TGTGCCAGCAGTTCAAGGGGGGCGGGGGATTGGGATAGCAATCAGCCCCAGCATTTT. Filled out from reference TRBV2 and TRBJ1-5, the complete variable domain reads EPEVTQTPSHQVTQMGQEVILRCVPISNHLYFYWYRQILGQKVEFLVSFYNNEISEKSEIFDDQFSVERPDGSNFTLKIRSTKLEDSAMYFCASSSRGAGDWDSNQPQHFGDGTRLSIL.